The present T cell receptor (beta chain) was sequenced within a study of T cell repertoires in cytomegalovirus infection. Study-wide results and caveats: The study found HLA-C-restricted CMV-specific TCR beta clonotypes dominating the ex vivo response.

TCRdb itself ran the reads through MiXCR, one entry per CDR3 protein. The data contain roughly 240,000 distinct CDR3 sequences, 6.5% of them singletons. Germline V gene data show CDR1 as SGHTA and CDR2 as FQGNSA. V gave up 5 bases and J gave up 5 bases; unmatched junction bases: 6. The CDR3 sequence is 15 residues long. This clonotype was seen ten or more times. Its antigen remains unknown. The origin of this receptor is a human donor in good health (CMV status not recorded). Some clones in this sample may be carry-over from other donors' samples. Sequencing was done on a sample of PBMCs. This chain uses TRBV7-2 with TRBJ1-5; 10 positions agree with TRBD1. The CDR3 sequence: CASSGDRGKDQPQHF. The CDR3 DNA reads TGTGCCAGCAGCGGGGACAGGGGCAAGGATCAGCCCCAGCATTTT.